This T cell receptor beta chain was captured in a study of cytomegalovirus exposure and HLA in healthy donors. Findings of the study overall: A later analysis linked a missense variant in DCLRE1C to the trimming of TCR beta V and J genes.

The study ran its PCR with 60 Vbeta and 13 Jbeta primers. The assay was immunoSEQ multiplex PCR, and TCRdb's table has in-frame clones only and misses some. The sample records tens of thousands of clones, over 70% being singletons. Healthy bone marrow donors made up the donors. V dropped 10 bases and J dropped 3; count of bases not matched to a gene: 4. Germline V gene lookup returns CDR1 WNHNN and CDR2 SYGVQD (reference sequence). The CDR3 length is 13 residues. Turning to this clone: The antigen remains unidentified.

The receptor's source is a man aged 50 to 59 in good health and CMV-seronegative. Sequenced sample: PBMCs. The gene calls are TRBV10-1 and TRBJ2-1; TRBD2 matches 9 bases. CDR3 residues: CAIRLAVYNEQFF. CDR3 in DNA: TGCGCCATTCGACTAGCGGTCTACAATGAGCAGTTCTTC.